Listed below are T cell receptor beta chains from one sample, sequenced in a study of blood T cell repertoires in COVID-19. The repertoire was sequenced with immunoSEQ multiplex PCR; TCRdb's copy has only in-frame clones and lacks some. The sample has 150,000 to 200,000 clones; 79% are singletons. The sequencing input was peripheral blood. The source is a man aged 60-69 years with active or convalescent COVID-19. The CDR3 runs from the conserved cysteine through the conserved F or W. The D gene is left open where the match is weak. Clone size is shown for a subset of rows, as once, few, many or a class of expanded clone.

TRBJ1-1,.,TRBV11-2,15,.,TGTGCCAGCAGCTTATCCACAGGGATGGACACTGAAGCTTTCTTT,CASSLSTGMDTEAFF
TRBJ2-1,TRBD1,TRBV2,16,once,TGTGCCAACTCCCGACAGGGATCGGCTACTAGCAATGAGCAGTTCTTC,CANSRQGSATSNEQFF
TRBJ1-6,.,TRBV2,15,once,TGTGCCAGCAGTGGCACGGGGGGCGCCGGGTCACCCCTCCACTTT,CASSGTGGAGSPLHF
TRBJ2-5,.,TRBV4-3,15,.,TGCGCCAGCAGCCAAGGCATCGGTGTTCAAGAGACCCAGTACTTC,CASSQGIGVQETQYF
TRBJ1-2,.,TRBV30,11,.,TGTGCCTGGAAACAGGGATTTGGCTACACCTTC,CAWKQGFGYTF
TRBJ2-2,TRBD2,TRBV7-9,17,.,TGTGCCAGCAGCTTAATTAGCGGGAGCCTGAACACCGGGGAGCTGTTTTTT,CASSLISGSLNTGELFF
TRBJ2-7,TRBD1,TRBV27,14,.,TGTGCCAGCAGGCGGGGGACAGGGGCCTACGAGCAGTACTTC,CASRRGTGAYEQYF
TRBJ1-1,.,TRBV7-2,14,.,TGTGCCAGCAGCCGGGGACACTCCATCACTGAAGCTTTCTTT,CASSRGHSITEAFF
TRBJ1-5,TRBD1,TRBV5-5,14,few,TGTGCCAGCAGCTTGGTGGCAGGGGGTCAGCCCCAGCATTTT,CASSLVAGGQPQHF
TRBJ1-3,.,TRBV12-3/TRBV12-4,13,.,TGTGCCAGCTCTTTCTCAGTTGGAAACACCATATATTTT,CASSFSVGNTIYF
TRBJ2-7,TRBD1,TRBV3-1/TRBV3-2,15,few,TGTGCCAGCAGCCAAAGCCAGGGGGCATCCTACGAGCAGTACTTC,CASSQSQGASYEQYF
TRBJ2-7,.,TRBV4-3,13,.,TGCGCCAGCAGCCAAGACTGGATAGGACAGCTTCACTTC,CASSQDWIGQLHF
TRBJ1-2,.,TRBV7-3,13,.,TGTGCCAGCAGCTTAAGCGGGGACTATGGCTACACCTTC,CASSLSGDYGYTF
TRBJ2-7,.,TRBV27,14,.,TGTGCCAGCAGTCCAGACTTTTCGACCTACGAGCAGTACTTC,CASSPDFSTYEQYF
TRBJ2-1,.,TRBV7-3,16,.,TGTGCCAGCAGCGGGCAGGGGTCAGGATCCTACAATGAGCAGTTCTTC,CASSGQGSGSYNEQFF
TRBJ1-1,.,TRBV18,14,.,TGTGCCAGCTCACAGAAGGAGGTCGACACTGAAGCTTTCTTT,CASSQKEVDTEAFF
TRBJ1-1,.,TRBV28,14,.,TGTGCCAGCCGTTACCTGGCGGGGGGCGCTGAAGCTTTCTTT,CASRYLAGGAEAFF
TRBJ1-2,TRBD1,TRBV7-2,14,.,TGTGCCAGCAGCTCGGGACAGGGAATGAGGGGCTACACCTTC,CASSSGQGMRGYTF
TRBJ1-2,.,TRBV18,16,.,TGTGCCAGCTCACCACCCGCGTTGGGACTACTATATGGCTACACCTTC,CASSPPALGLLYGYTF
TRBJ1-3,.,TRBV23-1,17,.,TGCGCCAGCAGTCAATCGGGTGACAGGTACTCTGGAAACACCATATATTTT,CASSQSGDRYSGNTIYF
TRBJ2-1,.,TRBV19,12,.,TGTGCCAGTAGCACTCTGGTCGGTGAGCAGTTCTTC,CASSTLVGEQFF
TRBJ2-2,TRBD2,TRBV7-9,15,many,TGTGCCGGCGTCGGGGGGAGGGCGAACACCGGGGAGCTGTTTTTT,CAGVGGRANTGELFF
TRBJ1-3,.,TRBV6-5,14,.,TGTGCCAGCAGCTTGTGGGGCCCTGGAAACACCATATATTTT,CASSLWGPGNTIYF